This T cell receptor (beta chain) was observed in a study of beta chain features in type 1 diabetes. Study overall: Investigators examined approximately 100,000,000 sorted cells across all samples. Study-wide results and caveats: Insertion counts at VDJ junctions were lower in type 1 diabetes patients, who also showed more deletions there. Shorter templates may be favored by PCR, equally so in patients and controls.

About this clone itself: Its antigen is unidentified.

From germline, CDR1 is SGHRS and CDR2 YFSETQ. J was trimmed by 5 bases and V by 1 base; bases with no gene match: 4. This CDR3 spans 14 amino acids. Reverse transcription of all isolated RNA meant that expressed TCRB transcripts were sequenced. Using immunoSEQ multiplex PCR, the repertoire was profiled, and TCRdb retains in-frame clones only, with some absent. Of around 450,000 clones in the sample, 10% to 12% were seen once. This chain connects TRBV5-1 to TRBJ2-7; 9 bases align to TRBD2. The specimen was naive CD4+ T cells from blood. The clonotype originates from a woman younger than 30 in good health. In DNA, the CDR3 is TGCGCCAGCAGCTTGTCTAGCGGGACTCACGAGCAGTACTTC. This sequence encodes CASSLSSGTHEQYF.